This T cell receptor beta chain comes out of a study of cytomegalovirus exposure and HLA in healthy donors. CDR1 SGHTA and CDR2 FQGTGA come from the germline V gene. CDR3 length equals 14 residues. Comment on this clone: At one end, the junction sequence differs from germline, possibly due to a read error.

PCR primers comprised 60 Vbeta and 13 Jbeta primers. Assay: immunoSEQ multiplex PCR; the TCRdb copy retains only in-frame clones and omits some. In total, the table holds under 75,000 clones. The specimen sequenced was PBMCs. The chain is built from TRBV7-3 and TRBJ1-1; TRBD1 might be the D (5 bases). The clonotype originates from a female donor in good health and CMV-seropositive. This CDR3 reads CASSPGHSNTEDFF. CDR3 DNA: TGTGCCAGCAGCCCCGGACACTCGAACACTGAAGATTTCTTT.